This TCR beta chain was identified in a study of T cells after yellow fever vaccination (dated by TCRdb to between 2017 and 2020). In the study overall: The SMART-Seq v4 Ultra Low Input RNA kit was used to prepare libraries from fractions with low cell numbers. To follow T-cell clones before and after both primary and booster YFV17D yellow fever vaccination, bulk TCR alpha and beta repertoires underwent longitudinal sequencing. Two healthy male donors made up the cohort, one aged 18 to 30 years and the other aged 30 to 40 years. Bulk PBMC replicates and cell subsets were isolated from blood drawn at multiple timepoints before and after both primary and secondary immunization.

The CDR3, from cysteine to phenylalanine, totals 15 residues. The CDR3 DNA has 45 bases and is translated from base 1. The germline V gene encodes CDR1 SGHKS and CDR2 YYEKEE (reference sequence). V is pruned by 0 bases and J by 7 bases, leaving 9 bases of the junction without a gene match. This specimen's treatment or condition label, interpreted: live attenuated yellow fever vaccine strain. A standard Ficoll-Paque protocol was used to isolate PBMCs from peripheral blood. Dynabeads CD4 and CD8 positive selection kits were used to isolate CD4 and CD8 T-cell fractions. TriZol was used to extract RNA from bulk PBMCs, CD4 and CD8 fractions, and dextramer-positive and dextramer-negative fractions. TCR cDNA was synthesized by 5'RACE template switching, which introduced a universal primer site and unique molecular identifiers. Priming for cDNA synthesis came from both the TCR alpha and TCR beta constant segments. Library amplification used two PCR steps, and the second PCR step added sample barcodes and sequencing adapters. Sequencing of the libraries was done on either Illumina HiSeq 2500 (2x100 bp) or NovaSeq (2x150 bp). Regarding the original processing steps: Demultiplexing of reads and collapsing into UMI consensus sequences were performed with MIGEC, and V(D)J alignment was carried out with MiXCR. Vaccine-responding clonotypes were identified with edgeR using replicate PBMC samples, with FDR below 0.01 and a log2 fold change above 5 up to day 15 being required. Each bulk clonotype received a CD4 or CD8 identity based on whether the sequenced CD4 or CD8 repertoire contained that clonotype at higher abundance. The raw public data were reprocessed by TCRdb itself: fastp quality trimming at Q25, MiXCR clonotype calling, in-frame beta chains only. Under each unique CDR3 protein, matching rows form one entry showing the most common genes and DNA. These V and J calls derive from TCRdb rather than the authors' analysis. In all, the sample holds 200,000 to 250,000 distinct CDR3 sequences, and 6.9% of those were seen once. About 0.9% of the sample is in the top ten clones.

This clonotype was counted at least ten times. There is no known antigen for this receptor. Within one base of it there is no much larger clone, and no base qualities were kept. The full study reports these points: A small fraction of clonotypes appeared in both the CD4 and CD8 compartments, likely as a result of convergent recombination. Only a couple of donors were included in the study, so the extent to which the findings can be generalized is limited. Most clones expanded after primary vaccination were re-detected after the booster (almost 98% of CD4 and around 88% of CD8), suggesting broad memory maintenance. Compared with the primary T-cell response, the secondary T-cell response was weaker but faster, peaking on day 5 rather than day 15. Computational filtering was needed because FACS-sorted repertoires could contain abundant contaminating clonotypes from the bulk population.

This chain is built from TRBV5-5 and TRBJ2-5; 7 junctional bases match TRBD2. Sequenced here: CD4+ T cells sorted from PBMCs, sampled 15 days after the yellow fever booster vaccination. This TCR came from a man younger than 40 who received the YFV17D yellow fever vaccine. The CDR3 region: CASSLEASGIGTQYF. DNA sequence: TGTGCCAGCAGCTTGGAGGCTAGCGGTATAGGGACCCAGTACTTC.